These T cell receptor beta chains were read from a single sample in a study of blood T cell repertoires in COVID-19. Here immunoSEQ multiplex PCR was the method, and the copy in TCRdb shows in-frame clones only, minus some. The sample consists of about 74,000 clones, roughly 87% of them appearing once. The material sequenced was peripheral blood. The receptors stem from a woman older than 75 with active or convalescent COVID-19. The CDR3 runs from the conserved cysteine through the conserved F or W. The order of the fields is J gene, V gene, clone size, D gene, CDR3 protein, CDR3 DNA. A D gene is named only where the DNA matches it firmly. Clone size, where shown, is once, few, many, or a class for clones that have expanded.

TRBJ1-1 | TRBV11-3 | NA | NA | CASSLYPNTEAFF | TGTGCCAGCAGCTTATATCCGAACACTGAAGCTTTCTTT
TRBJ1-1 | TRBV18 | NA | TRBD1 | CASSPGTGGNTEAFF | TGTGCCAGCTCACCAGGGACAGGGGGAAACACTGAAGCTTTCTTT
TRBJ1-4 | TRBV3-1/TRBV3-2 | NA | NA | CASSQAGTSNEKLFF | TGTGCCAGCAGCCAAGCCGGGACATCAAATGAAAAACTGTTTTTT
TRBJ1-4 | TRBV6-5 | few | TRBD1 | CASSTTGTGGEKLFF | TGTGCCAGCAGTACTACCGGGACAGGGGGGGAAAAACTGTTTTTT
TRBJ2-2 | TRBV4-1 | NA | TRBD1 | CASSRGQGLTGELFF | TGCGCCAGCAGCCGCGGACAGGGACTCACCGGGGAGCTGTTTTTT
TRBJ2-2 | TRBV4-3 | NA | NA | CASSQGIQSVTGELFF | TGCGCCAGCAGCCAAGGAATTCAGTCAGTTACCGGGGAGCTGTTTTTT
TRBJ1-3 | TRBV3-1/TRBV3-2 | NA | NA | CASSPRTEGNTIYF | TGTGCCAGCAGCCCCCGGACAGAAGGAAACACCATATATTTT
TRBJ2-7 | TRBV14 | NA | TRBD1 | CASSTRPGQGLVDF | TGTGCCAGCAGCACCCGGCCGGGACAGGGGTTAGTCGACTTC
TRBJ1-2 | TRBV27 | NA | NA | CASSYSRASYGYTF | TGTGCCAGCAGTTATTCCAGGGCCTCCTATGGCTACACCTTC
TRBJ1-2 | TRBV4-2 | NA | NA | CASSQGGGYGYTF | TGTGCCAGCAGCCAAGGTGGAGGCTATGGCTACACCTTC
TRBJ1-2 | TRBV18 | NA | NA | CANSPRGPGRNTF | TGTGCCAACTCACCACGAGGACCAGGGAGGAACACCTTC
TRBJ1-2 | TRBV9 | NA | NA | CASSATDSVRGYTF | TGTGCCAGCAGCGCCACTGACAGTGTCCGGGGCTACACCTTC
TRBJ2-1 | TRBV27 | NA | TRBD1 | CASSFGGTGTNEQFF | TGTGCCAGCAGTTTTGGCGGGACAGGGACCAATGAGCAGTTCTTC
TRBJ2-7 | TRBV7-9 | NA | NA | CASSLEGGLYEQYF | TGTGCCAGCAGCTTGGAAGGGGGTCTCTACGAGCAGTACTTC
TRBJ1-1 | TRBV28 | NA | NA | CASSLGKGGAFF | TGTGCCAGCAGTTTGGGAAAGGGAGGCGCTTTCTTT
TRBJ1-4 | TRBV7-2 | NA | NA | CASSQTGAGELFF | TGTGCCAGCAGCCAGACAGGCGCGGGGGAACTGTTTTTT
TRBJ1-6 | TRBV7-9 | NA | NA | CASSAGGSPLHF | TGTGCCAGTTCCGCGGGGGGATCACCCCTCCACTTT
TRBJ2-7 | TRBV9 | NA | NA | CASSGGGAYEQYF | TGTGCCAGCAGCGGAGGGGGGGCCTACGAGCAGTACTTC
TRBJ1-1 | TRBV7-6 | NA | TRBD1 | CASSSWTGNTEAFF | TGTGCCAGCAGCTCCTGGACAGGGAACACTGAAGCTTTCTTT
TRBJ2-3 | TRBV5-6 | NA | TRBD2 | CASSFSGANTDTQYF | TGTGCCAGCAGCTTTAGCGGGGCAAACACAGATACGCAGTATTTT
TRBJ1-4 | TRBV6-2/TRBV6-3 | NA | TRBD1 | CASSYLTGAATNEKLFF | TGTGCCAGCAGTTACCTCACAGGGGCGGCAACTAATGAAAAACTGTTTTTT
TRBJ1-1 | TRBV7-9 | NA | TRBD1 | CASSTLQGLYTEAFF | TGTGCCAGCAGCACACTACAGGGGTTGTACACTGAAGCTTTCTTT
TRBJ2-5 | TRBV5-1 | NA | TRBD2 | CASSPGVAGDQETQYF | TGCGCCAGCAGCCCCGGGGTAGCGGGTGATCAAGAGACCCAGTACTTC
TRBJ1-2 | TRBV10-3 | NA | NA | CAISESGEMYGYTF | TGTGCCATCAGTGAGTCAGGGGAAATGTATGGCTACACCTTC
TRBJ1-6 | TRBV7-2 | NA | TRBD1 | CASSLAGQGWSPLHF | TGTGCCAGCAGCTTAGCCGGACAGGGATGGTCACCCCTCCACTTT
TRBJ1-5 | TRBV19 | NA | NA | CASSIRTGNQPQHF | TGTGCCAGTAGTATCCGGACAGGCAATCAGCCCCAGCATTTT
TRBJ2-2 | TRBV6-1 | NA | NA | CASREGHRNTGELFF | TGTGCCAGCAGAGAAGGGCACCGAAACACCGGGGAGCTGTTTTTT
TRBJ2-7 | TRBV11-1 | once | NA | CASSEGFFSYEQYF | TGTGCCAGCAGTGAGGGATTTTTCTCCTACGAGCAGTACTTC
TRBJ1-1 | TRBV19 | NA | TRBD1 | CASSTQGATEAFF | TGTGCCAGTAGTACGCAGGGGGCCACTGAAGCTTTCTTT
TRBJ2-3 | TRBV6-4 | NA | TRBD2 | CASSDSGGALRDTQYF | TGTGCCAGCAGTGATAGCGGGGGGGCCCTCCGGGATACGCAGTATTTT
TRBJ1-6 | TRBV5-8 | NA | NA | CASSLQGNGFNSPLHF | TGTGCCAGCAGCCTTCAGGGTAACGGATTTAATTCACCCCTCCACTTT
TRBJ1-1 | TRBV5-1 | NA | NA | CASSSSTEAFF | TGCGCCAGCAGCTCGTCCACTGAAGCTTTCTTT
TRBJ1-6 | TRBV27 | NA | TRBD1 | CATRQGINSPLHF | TGTGCCACACGACAGGGGATAAATTCACCCCTCCACTTT
TRBJ1-5 | TRBV7-2 | NA | TRBD1 | CASSLDRGSNQPQHF | TGTGCCAGCAGCTTAGACAGGGGAAGCAATCAGCCCCAGCATTTT
TRBJ2-3 | TRBV9 | NA | TRBD2 | CASSVSGRGNTDTQYF | TGTGCCAGCAGCGTATCCGGGAGGGGAAACACAGATACGCAGTATTTT
TRBJ2-3 | TRBV5-6 | NA | NA | CASSWAGGDITDTQYF | TGTGCCAGCAGCTGGGCCGGCGGGGATATAACAGATACGCAGTATTTT
TRBJ1-1 | TRBV29-1 | NA | NA | CSVGRQKNTEAFF | TGCAGCGTCGGAAGACAGAAGAACACTGAAGCTTTCTTT
TRBJ1-5 | TRBV19 | NA | NA | CASISQTKGRYSNQPQHF | TGTGCCAGTATCAGTCAGACTAAAGGTCGCTATAGCAATCAGCCCCAGCATTTT
TRBJ1-3 | TRBV4-1 | NA | NA | CASSQTGTVSSGNTIYF | TGCGCCAGCAGCCAAACCGGGACTGTGAGCTCTGGAAACACCATATATTTT
TRBJ1-4 | TRBV30 | NA | NA | CAWGLGQNEKLFF | TGTGCCTGGGGTCTAGGACAAAATGAAAAACTGTTTTTT
TRBJ1-2 | TRBV5-3 | once | NA | CARSLFIHLNYGYTF | TGTGCCAGAAGCTTGTTTATACATCTTAACTATGGCTACACCTTC
TRBJ2-3 | TRBV6-2/TRBV6-3 | NA | NA | CASSPPTSTDTQYF | TGTGCCAGCAGTCCCCCGACTAGCACAGATACGCAGTATTTT
TRBJ2-3 | TRBV7-8 | NA | TRBD2 | CASSDRTSGYTDTQYF | TGTGCCAGCAGCGACAGGACTAGCGGATACACAGATACGCAGTATTTT
TRBJ1-3 | TRBV11-2 | few | NA | CASSSGRGLGSGNTIYF | TGTGCCAGCAGCTCAGGAAGGGGACTTGGCTCTGGAAACACCATATATTTT
TRBJ2-7 | TRBV20-1 | NA | NA | CSASGSSNEQYF | TGCAGTGCTAGTGGGAGTTCTAACGAGCAGTACTTC
TRBJ1-2 | TRBV19 | few | NA | CASRTSGGYTF | TGTGCCAGTAGAACTAGCGGAGGCTACACCTTC
TRBJ2-6 | TRBV7-2 | NA | NA | CASSPSGGSGANVLTF | TGTGCCAGCAGCCCATCCGGAGGTTCTGGGGCCAACGTCCTGACTTTC
TRBJ2-2 | TRBV9 | NA | TRBD2 | CASSPNPRGGGAFYANTGELFF | TGTGCCAGCAGCCCCAACCCACGGGGCGGGGGGGCCTTTTACGCGAACACCGGGGAGCTGTTTTTT
TRBJ1-2 | TRBV19 | NA | NA | CASSSWAVSANYGYTF | TGTGCCAGTAGTTCCTGGGCAGTATCAGCTAACTATGGCTACACCTTC
TRBJ2-7 | TRBV6-5 | NA | TRBD2 | CASSDPGLEDYEQYF | TGTGCCAGCAGCGACCCGGGACTAGAAGACTACGAGCAGTACTTC